This passage covers 21 T cell receptor beta chains from one sample sequenced in a study of T cell repertoires in aging, cancer and after chemotherapy. Rearranged V-D-J TRB sequences were amplified with a mixed TRB-A/B primer pool. TCRdb used MiXCR to reprocess the multiplex PCR reads, holding one entry per CDR3 protein. The data show about 1,500 distinct CDR3 sequences, about two fifths seen once. Amplification of TCR beta used genomic DNA extracted from peripheral blood. Specimen: blood. These receptors were taken from a human donor with a solid tumor.

The chain couples TRBV5-4 to TRBJ1-5, with a possible D match to TRBD1 (5 bases). Germline assignment: CDR1 SGHNT and CDR2 YYREEE (reference sequence). V was clipped by 2 bases and J by 0 bases, with 15 bases between them. The CDR3 covers 17 residues. Here the CDR3 DNA reads TGTGCCAGCAGCTTTTGGGGCAGGTGGGATAGCAATCAGCCCCAGCATTTT. This gives the protein CASSFWGRWDSNQPQHF.

This clonotype was seen a few times. V is TRBV5-6 and J is TRBJ2-7, with D uncertain. The CDR3 extends over 11 amino acids. V lost 5 bases and J 7 bases, leaving 10 bases between the germline ends. Per the germline V gene, CDR1 is SGHDT and CDR2 is YYEEEE. CDR3 sequence reads: CASSRDREQYF. DNA for the CDR3: TGTGCCAGCAGTCGTGACCGGGAGCAGTACTTC.

The DNA of the CDR3 is TGTGCCAGCAGCCAACTAGCGGCCCACGAGCAGTACTTC. It is translated as CASSQLAAHEQYF. The genes are TRBV4-2 and TRBJ2-7; 7 bases agree with TRBD2. Germline V gives CDR1 LGHNA, CDR2 YNFKEQ. With 2 bases clipped from V and 5 bases from J, the junction kept 3 bases outside the gene matches. The CDR3 length is 13 residues.

V and J are TRBV20-1 and TRBJ2-2, with D perhaps TRBD2 (6 bases). Between the trimmed V and J ends, which lost 6 bases and 9 bases, there was a span of 11 bases. The CDR3 consists of 11 residues. Germline CDR1 reads DFQATT; CDR2 reads SNEGSKA (reference sequence). The CDR3 DNA sequence: TGCAGTGCCCTTGGGGGGAGGGAGCTGTTTTTT. Its protein product is CSALGGRELFF.

The genes are TRBV5-4 and TRBJ2-3; D gene ambiguous. V lost 5 bases to trimming and J lost 2 bases, with 9 bases between them. Germline CDR1 SGHNT, CDR2 YYREEE (reference sequence). The CDR3 totals 13 residues. This chain's CDR3 is CASRGRSTDTQYF. For the CDR3, the DNA is TGTGCCAGCAGGGGCCGTTCCACAGATACGCAGTATTTT.

This clonotype came up a few times. The CDR3 is CAGGGSGANVLTF. The DNA of the CDR3 is TGTGCCGGCGGCGGTTCTGGGGCCAACGTCCTGACTTTC. This rearrangement joins TRBV7-2 to TRBJ2-6, with D unclear. With 11 bases removed from V and 1 base from J, the gap between germline ends came to 9 bases. From germline, CDR1 is SGHTA and CDR2 FQGNSA. This CDR3 has 13 amino acids.

This clonotype ranks as large (0.1 to 1%). Relative to the germline gene, one junction end is altered; a read error may explain this. The genes are TRBV30 and TRBJ2-7; 7 bases match TRBD1. Germline values: CDR1 GTSNPN, CDR2 SVGIG (reference sequence). The CDR3 has 13 residues. The CDR3 is CALSTGVAYEQYF. CDR3 bases: TGTGCCTTGAGTACAGGGGTAGCCTACGAGCAGTACTTC.

V is TRBV28 and J is TRBJ1-6; 9 positions agree with TRBD1. Per the germline V gene, CDR1 is MDHEN and CDR2 is SYDVKM. This CDR3 comprises 14 residues. V shed 3 bases, J shed 6 bases, and the junction held 0 bases outside the gene matches. CDR3 loop: CASSLGQGNSPLHF. In DNA form, the CDR3 reads TGTGCCAGCAGTTTGGGACAGGGTAATTCACCCCTCCACTTT.

The chain links TRBV11-3 to TRBJ1-3; D gene ambiguous. In germline, CDR1 is SGHNT, CDR2 YENEEA. V lost 5 bases and J lost 2, with 13 bases in between. CDR3 length equals 15 residues. Here the CDR3 DNA reads TGTGCCAGCAGCCCCCGAGGCACCACTGGAAACACCATATATTTT. Protein: CASSPRGTTGNTIYF. The variable domain in full, completed from reference TRBV11-3 and TRBJ1-3, reads EAGVVQSPRYKIIEKKQPVAFWCNPISGHNTLYWYLQNLGQGPELLIRYENEEAVDDSQLPKDRFSAERLKGVDSTLKIQPAELGDSAVYLCASSPRGTTGNTIYFGEGSWLTVV.

J is TRBJ2-7 and V is TRBV4-3; maybe TRBD1 (7 bases). CDR3 length: 15 amino acids. V dropped 0 bases and J dropped 2 bases, with 11 bases sitting between them. The germline V gene has CDR1 LGHNA and CDR2 YSLEER. The DNA for the CDR3 is TGCGCCAGCAGCCAAGACAGGGGGGAGGCCTACGAGCAGTACTTC. Its protein is CASSQDRGEAYEQYF.

With regard to this clonotype: Given a much more abundant clone one base away, this may be a read error. The chain uses TRBV7-2 and TRBJ2-1, with 8 nucleotides matching TRBD2. There are 15 residues in the CDR3. From germline, CDR1 is SGHTA and CDR2 FQGNSA. The CDR3 DNA is TGTGCCAGCAGCTTAGCACTAGCGGACTACAATAAGCAGTTCTTC. This translates into CASSLALADYNKQFF. Combining the CDR3 with reference TRBV7-2 and TRBJ2-1 gives the whole variable domain GAGVSQSPSNKVTEKGKDVELRCDPISGHTALYWYRQSLGQGLEFLIYFQGNSAPDKSGLPSDRFSAERTGGSVSTLTIQRTQQEDSAVYLCASSLALADYNKQFFGPGTRLTVL.

The sample holds a few counts of this clonotype. The chain joins TRBV27 to TRBJ1-2, with D unresolved. V was trimmed by 2 bases and J by 5 bases, leaving 12 bases between them. Germline values: CDR1 MNHEY, CDR2 SMNVEV (reference sequence). This CDR3 is built from 14 residues. In DNA, the CDR3 is TGTGCCAGCAGTTTAGGGCCGGGTCCGTATGGCTACACCTTC. Translated, it gives CASSLGPGPYGYTF.

This clonotype was found a few times. This chain connects TRBV11-1 to TRBJ2-5; no clear D. The CDR3 totals 16 residues. Trimming left V 5 bases short and J 2 bases short, with 18 bases between. CDR1 SGHAT and CDR2 FQDESV come from the germline V gene (reference sequence). The CDR3 region is CASSPSRLGSQETQYF. The CDR3 bases are TGTGCCAGCAGCCCATCCAGGTTAGGTAGTCAAGAGACCCAGTACTTC.

The rearrangement joins TRBV6-2 or TRBV6-3 to TRBJ2-1, with 9 nucleotides matching TRBD2. Germline V gene lookup returns CDR1 MNHEY and CDR2 SVGEGT. The CDR3 runs to 15 residues. The V gene end was trimmed by 5 bases and the J gene end by 5 bases; junction bases not matched to a gene: 7. The CDR3 DNA is TGTGCCAGCAGTCCTAGCGGGGAGACCAACAATGAGCAGTTCTTC. Translation: CASSPSGETNNEQFF.

V gene TRBV11-3 combines with J gene TRBJ1-6; TRBD1 matches 7 bases. Trimming removed 5 bases from V and 4 bases from J; junction bases left unmatched: 8. CDR1 SGHNT and CDR2 YENEEA come from the germline V gene. This CDR3 contains 16 residues. CDR3 DNA sequence: TGTGCCAGCAGCCCCCAGGGACAGAGATATAATTCACCCCTCCACTTT. Its protein product is CASSPQGQRYNSPLHF.

The table lists this clonotype with a few counts. An end of the junction does not agree with germline; a read error may underlie this. This chain links TRBV7-2 with TRBJ2-1; D assignment may be TRBD1 or TRBD2 (5 bases each). The CDR3 spans 16 residues. Germline lookup yields CDR1 SGHTA and CDR2 FQGNSA. CDR3 DNA: TGTGCCAGCATCTTAGAAAAGGGGAGTTCCTACAATGAGCAGTTCTTC. This translates into CASILEKGSSYNEQFF.

This chain joins TRBV7-6 and TRBJ1-6; TRBD1 matches 7 bases. The V gene's germline CDR1 is SGHVS and CDR2 FNYEAQ. The length of the CDR3 is 15 residues. Trimming cost V 11 bases and J 6 bases; bases outside gene matches: 13. CDR3 sequence: CAGETTGLANSPLHF. The CDR3 DNA sequence: TGTGCCGGTGAAACGACAGGGTTAGCTAATTCACCCCTCCACTTT.

V is TRBV27 and J is TRBJ2-1; D is uncertain. Germline CDR1 and CDR2: MNHEY and SMNVEV (reference sequence). The V gene lost 6 bases and the J gene lost 2 bases, with 11 bases spanning the gap. The CDR3 runs to 14 residues. The CDR3 spells CASSTADPYNEQFF. The CDR3 DNA sequence: TGTGCCAGCAGCACGGCGGACCCCTACAATGAGCAGTTCTTC.

The CDR3 sequence is CASSLERSPYEQYF. In DNA form, the CDR3 reads TGCGCCAGCAGCTTGGAGAGGTCCCCCTACGAGCAGTACTTC. V is TRBV5-1 and J is TRBJ2-7; D is undetermined. Germline assignment: CDR1 SGHRS and CDR2 YFSETQ. There are 14 residues in the CDR3. The V and J ends lost 0 bases and 2 bases respectively, with 9 bases between them. The full variable domain, its missing parts supplied by reference TRBV5-1 and TRBJ2-7, is KAGVTQTPRYLIKTRGQQVTLSCSPISGHRSVSWYQQTPGQGLQFLFEYFSETQRNKGNFPGRFSGRQFSNSRSEMNVSTLELGDSALYLCASSLERSPYEQYFGPGTRLTVT.

This clonotype is medium-sized by share. This sequence joins TRBV7-6 and TRBJ1-3; no definite D call. Germline lookup yields CDR1 SGHVS and CDR2 FNYEAQ. This CDR3 comprises 16 residues. Deletions cut 1 base from V and 2 bases from J, with 12 bases between. The CDR3 protein is CASSLGAARAGNTIYF. In DNA form, the CDR3 reads TGTGCCAGCAGCTTAGGTGCAGCAAGGGCTGGAAACACCATATATTTT.

This chain joins TRBV7-2 and TRBJ2-7; no firm D call. Trimming stripped 5 bases from V and 9 bases from J, with 14 bases between. There are 12 residues in the CDR3. Germline-derived CDR1 and CDR2 are SGHTA and FQGNSA. The CDR3: CASSRKLNGQYF. The CDR3 nucleotides are TGTGCCAGCAGCCGTAAGTTAAACGGGCAGTACTTC.